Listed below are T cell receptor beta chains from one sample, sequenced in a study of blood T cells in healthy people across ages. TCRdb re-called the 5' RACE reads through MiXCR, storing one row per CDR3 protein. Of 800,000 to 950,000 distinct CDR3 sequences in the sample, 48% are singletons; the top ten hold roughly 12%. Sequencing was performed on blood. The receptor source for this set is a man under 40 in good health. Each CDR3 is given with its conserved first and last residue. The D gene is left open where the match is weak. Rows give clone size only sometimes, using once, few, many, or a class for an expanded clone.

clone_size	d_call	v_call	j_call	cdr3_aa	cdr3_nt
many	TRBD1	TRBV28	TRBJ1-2	CACNRGISGYTF	TGTGCCTGCAACAGGGGGATTAGTGGCTACACCTTC
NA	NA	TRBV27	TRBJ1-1	CASRYQQGNTEAFF	TGTGCCAGCCGATATCAACAGGGGAACACTGAAGCTTTCTTT
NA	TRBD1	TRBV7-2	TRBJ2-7	CASRLFRTGAYEQYF	TGTGCCAGCAGGTTGTTTCGGACAGGGGCCTACGAGCAGTACTTC
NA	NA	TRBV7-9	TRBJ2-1	CASSHRTNYNEQFF	TGTGCCAGCAGCCACCGGACTAACTACAATGAGCAGTTCTTC
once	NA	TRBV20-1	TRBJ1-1	CSANFGRDTEAFF	TGCAGTGCTAATTTCGGCCGGGATACTGAAGCTTTCTTT
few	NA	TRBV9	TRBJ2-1	CASSPSGYRVNEQFF	TGTGCCAGCAGCCCCAGTGGGTACAGGGTCAATGAGCAGTTCTTC
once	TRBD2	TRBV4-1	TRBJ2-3	CASSQGGGGAVDTQYF	TGCGCCAGCAGCCAAGGGGGCGGGGGGGCCGTAGATACGCAGTATTTT
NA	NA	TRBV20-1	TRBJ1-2	CSAHQGTSQSYTF	TGCAGTGCTCACCAGGGGACCAGCCAGAGCTACACCTTC
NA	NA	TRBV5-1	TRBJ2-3	CASSLRSAGPSTDTQYF	TGCGCCAGCAGCCTACGCTCCGCGGGACCGTCCACAGATACGCAGTATTTT
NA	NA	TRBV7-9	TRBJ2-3	CASSPPLGAIRGDTQYF	TGTGCCAGCAGCCCGCCCCTCGGGGCAATACGAGGAGATACGCAGTATTTT
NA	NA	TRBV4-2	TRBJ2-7	CASSQDRGFEQYF	TGCGCCAGCAGCCAAGATCGGGGGTTCGAGCAGTACTTC
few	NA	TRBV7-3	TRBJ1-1	CASSLSSGESTEAFF	TGTGCCAGCAGCTTATCTAGTGGGGAATCCACTGAAGCTTTCTTT
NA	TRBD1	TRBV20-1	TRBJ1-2	CSAARPGQGGGYTF	TGCAGTGCCGCACGCCCAGGACAGGGTGGTGGCTACACCTTC
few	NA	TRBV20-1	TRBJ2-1	CSVTLLDQPYNEQFF	TGCAGTGTCACCCTTCTAGATCAGCCCTACAATGAGCAGTTCTTC
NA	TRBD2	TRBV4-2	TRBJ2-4	CASSQDMTSGGRAKNIQYF	TGTGCCAGCAGCCAAGATATGACTAGCGGGGGGAGGGCCAAAAACATTCAGTACTTC
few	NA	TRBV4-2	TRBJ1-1	CASSTHLGGGTEAFF	TGTGCCAGCAGCACACATCTCGGGGGCGGCACTGAAGCTTTCTTT
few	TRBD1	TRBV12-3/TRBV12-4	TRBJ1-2	CASSLAFRGRDYGYTF	TGTGCCAGCAGTTTAGCGTTCAGGGGGCGTGACTATGGCTACACCTTC
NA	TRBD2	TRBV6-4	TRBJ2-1	CARTIAGGPRNEQFF	TGTGCCAGGACTATAGCGGGGGGGCCACGCAATGAGCAGTTCTTC
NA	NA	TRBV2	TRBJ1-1	CASSDRGLYTEAFF	TGTGCCAGCAGTGACAGGGGATTGTACACTGAAGCTTTCTTT
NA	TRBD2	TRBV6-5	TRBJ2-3	CASQRGLAENAQYF	TGTGCCAGCCAAAGGGGCCTAGCGGAGAATGCGCAGTATTTT
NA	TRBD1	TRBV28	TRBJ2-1	CASSFVQGQGSYNEQFF	TGTGCCAGCAGTTTTGTCCAAGGACAGGGATCCTACAATGAGCAGTTCTTC
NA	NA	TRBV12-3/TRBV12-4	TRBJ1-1	CASSYPRREAFF	TGTGCCAGCAGCTATCCACGACGTGAAGCTTTCTTT
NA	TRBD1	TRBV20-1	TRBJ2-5	CSANRQGQETQYF	TGCAGTGCCAACCGACAGGGGCAAGAGACCCAGTACTTC
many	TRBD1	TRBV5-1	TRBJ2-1	CASSSTGQGYNEQFF	TGCGCCAGCAGTTCAACGGGACAGGGATACAATGAGCAGTTCTTC
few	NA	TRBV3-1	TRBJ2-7	CASSQGRMSYEQYF	TGTGCCAGCAGCCAAGGGAGAATGTCCTACGAGCAGTACTTC
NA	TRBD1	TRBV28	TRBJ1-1	CASTLRQGGPEAFF	TGTGCCAGCACCTTACGACAGGGAGGGCCTGAAGCTTTCTTT
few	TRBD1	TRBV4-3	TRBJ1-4	CASSQGQGAGEKLFF	TGCGCCAGCAGCCAGGGACAGGGGGCGGGTGAAAAACTGTTTTTT
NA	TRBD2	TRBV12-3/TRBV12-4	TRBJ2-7	CASLPRGGYNEQYF	TGTGCCAGCCTTCCACGGGGGGGGTACAATGAGCAGTACTTC
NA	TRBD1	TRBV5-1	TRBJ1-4	CASSLGQGSEKLFF	TGCGCCAGCAGCTTGGGACAGGGGAGTGAAAAACTGTTTTTT
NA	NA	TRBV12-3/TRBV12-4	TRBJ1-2	CASSLAPLGLENGYTF	TGTGCCAGCAGTTTAGCGCCCCTGGGACTTGAAAATGGCTACACCTTC
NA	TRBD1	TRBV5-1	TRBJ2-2	CASSLRQGENTGELFF	TGCGCCAGCAGCTTGCGACAGGGAGAGAACACCGGGGAGCTGTTTTTT
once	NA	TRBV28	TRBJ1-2	CASSFLSGYTF	TGTGCCAGCAGTTTTCTAAGTGGCTACACCTTC
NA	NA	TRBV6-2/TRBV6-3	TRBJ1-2	CASSFGQLYGYTF	TGTGCCAGCAGTTTCGGACAGCTATATGGCTACACCTTC
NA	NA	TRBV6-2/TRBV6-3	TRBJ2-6	CASSYNRGLSSGANVLTF	TGTGCCAGCAGTTACAACCGGGGACTCTCCTCTGGGGCCAACGTCCTGACTTTC
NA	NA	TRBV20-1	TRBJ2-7	CSASLRDLEQYF	TGCAGTGCTAGTCTCCGGGATCTCGAGCAGTACTTC
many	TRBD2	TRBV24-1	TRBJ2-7	CATSDPPRGVYEQYF	TGTGCCACCAGTGATCCGCCACGGGGGGTTTACGAGCAGTACTTC
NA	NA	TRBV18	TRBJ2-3	CASSPPQGTQYF	TGTGCCAGCTCACCACCACAGGGTACGCAGTATTTT
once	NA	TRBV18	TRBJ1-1	CASLEGENTETFF	TGTGCCAGCTTGGAGGGAGAGAACACTGAAACTTTCTTT